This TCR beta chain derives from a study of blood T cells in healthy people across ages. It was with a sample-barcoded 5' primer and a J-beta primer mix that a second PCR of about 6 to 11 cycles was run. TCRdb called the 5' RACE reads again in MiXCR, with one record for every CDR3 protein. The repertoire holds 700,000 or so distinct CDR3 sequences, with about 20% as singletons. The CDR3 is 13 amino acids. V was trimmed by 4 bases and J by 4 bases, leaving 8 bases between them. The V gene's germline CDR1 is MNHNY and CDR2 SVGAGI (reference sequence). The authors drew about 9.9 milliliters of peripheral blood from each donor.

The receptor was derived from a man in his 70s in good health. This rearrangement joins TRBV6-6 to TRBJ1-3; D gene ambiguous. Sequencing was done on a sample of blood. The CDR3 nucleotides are TGTGCCAGCAGTTCAGAACAGGGAAACACCATATATTTT. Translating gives CASSSEQGNTIYF.